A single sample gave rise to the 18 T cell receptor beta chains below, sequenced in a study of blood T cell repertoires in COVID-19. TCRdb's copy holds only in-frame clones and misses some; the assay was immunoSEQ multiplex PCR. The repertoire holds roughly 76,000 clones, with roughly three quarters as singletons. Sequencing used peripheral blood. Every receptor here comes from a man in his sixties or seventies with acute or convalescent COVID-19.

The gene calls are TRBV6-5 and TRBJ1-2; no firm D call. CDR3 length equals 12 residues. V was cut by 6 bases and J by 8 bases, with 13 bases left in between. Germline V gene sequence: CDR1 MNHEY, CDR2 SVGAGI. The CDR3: CASSQTKAGYTF. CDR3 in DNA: TGTGCCAGCAGCCAGACAAAGGCGGGCTACACCTTC.

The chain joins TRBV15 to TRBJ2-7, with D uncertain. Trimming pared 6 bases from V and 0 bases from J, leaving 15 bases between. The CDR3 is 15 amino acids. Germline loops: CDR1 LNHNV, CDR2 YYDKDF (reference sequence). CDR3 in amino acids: CATRAVAESSYEQYF. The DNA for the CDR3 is TGTGCCACCAGGGCGGTGGCGGAAAGCTCCTACGAGCAGTACTTC. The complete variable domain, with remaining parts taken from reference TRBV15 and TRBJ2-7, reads DAMVIQNPRYQVTQFGKPVTLSCSQTLNHNVMYWYQQKSSQAPKLLFHYYDKDFNNEADTPDNFQSRRPNTSFCFLDIRSPGLGDTAMYLCATRAVAESSYEQYFGPGTRLTVT.

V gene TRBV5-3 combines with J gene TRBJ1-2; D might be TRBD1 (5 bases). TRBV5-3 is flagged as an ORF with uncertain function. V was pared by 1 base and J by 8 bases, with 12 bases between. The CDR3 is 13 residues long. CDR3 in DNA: TGTGCCAGAAGCTTGCCCGGGGGAGAGGGCTACACCTTC. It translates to CARSLPGGEGYTF.

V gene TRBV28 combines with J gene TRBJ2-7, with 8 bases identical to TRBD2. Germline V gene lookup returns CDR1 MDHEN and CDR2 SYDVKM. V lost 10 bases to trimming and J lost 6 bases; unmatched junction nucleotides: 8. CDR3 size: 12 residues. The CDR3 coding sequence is TGTGCCACCCTCGGGGGGGAGTTCGAGCAGTACTTC. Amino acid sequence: CATLGGEFEQYF. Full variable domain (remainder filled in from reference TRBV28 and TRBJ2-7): DVKVTQSSRYLVKRTGEKVFLECVQDMDHENMFWYRQDPGLGLRLIYFSYDVKMKEKGDIPEGYSVSREKKERFSLILESASTNQTSMYLCATLGGEFEQYFGPGTRLTVT.

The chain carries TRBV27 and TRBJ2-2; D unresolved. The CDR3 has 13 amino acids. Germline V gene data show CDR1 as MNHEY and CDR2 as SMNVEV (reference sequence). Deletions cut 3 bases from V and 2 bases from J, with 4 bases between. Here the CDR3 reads CASSLRNTGELFF. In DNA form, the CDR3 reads TGTGCCAGCAGTTTGCGAAACACCGGGGAGCTGTTTTTT.

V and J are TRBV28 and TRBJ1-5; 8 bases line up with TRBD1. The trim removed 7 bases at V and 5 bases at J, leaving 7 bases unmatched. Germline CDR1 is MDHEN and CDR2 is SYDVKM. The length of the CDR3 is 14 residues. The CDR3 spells CASNSQGAYQPQHF. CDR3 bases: TGTGCCAGCAACTCCCAGGGGGCATATCAGCCCCAGCATTTT. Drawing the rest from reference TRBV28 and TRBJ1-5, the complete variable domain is DVKVTQSSRYLVKRTGEKVFLECVQDMDHENMFWYRQDPGLGLRLIYFSYDVKMKEKGDIPEGYSVSREKKERFSLILESASTNQTSMYLCASNSQGAYQPQHFGDGTRLSIL.

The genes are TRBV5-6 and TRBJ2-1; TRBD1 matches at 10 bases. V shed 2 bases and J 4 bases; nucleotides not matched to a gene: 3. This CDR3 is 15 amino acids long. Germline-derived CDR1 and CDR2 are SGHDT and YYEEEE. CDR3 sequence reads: CASSLGTGDYNEQFF. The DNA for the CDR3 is TGTGCCAGCAGCTTAGGGACAGGGGATTACAATGAGCAGTTCTTC.

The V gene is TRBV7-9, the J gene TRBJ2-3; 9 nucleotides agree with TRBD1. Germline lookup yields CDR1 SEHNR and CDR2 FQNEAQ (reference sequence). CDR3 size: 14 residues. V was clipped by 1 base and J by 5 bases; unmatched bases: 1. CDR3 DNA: TGTGCCAGCAGCTTAGAGGGACAGGGAGATACGCAGTATTTT. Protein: CASSLEGQGDTQYF. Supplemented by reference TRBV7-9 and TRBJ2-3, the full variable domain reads DTGVSQNPRHKITKRGQNVTFRCDPISEHNRLYWYRQTLGQGPEFLTYFQNEAQLEKSRLLSDRFSAERPKGSFSTLEIQRTEQGDSAMYLCASSLEGQGDTQYFGPGTRLTVL.

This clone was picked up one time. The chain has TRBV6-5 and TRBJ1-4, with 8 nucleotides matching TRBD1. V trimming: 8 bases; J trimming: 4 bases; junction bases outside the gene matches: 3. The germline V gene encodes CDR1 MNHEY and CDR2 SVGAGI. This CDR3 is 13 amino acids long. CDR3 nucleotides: TGTGCCAGCCGACAGGGGATTAATGAAAAACTGTTTTTT. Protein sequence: CASRQGINEKLFF.

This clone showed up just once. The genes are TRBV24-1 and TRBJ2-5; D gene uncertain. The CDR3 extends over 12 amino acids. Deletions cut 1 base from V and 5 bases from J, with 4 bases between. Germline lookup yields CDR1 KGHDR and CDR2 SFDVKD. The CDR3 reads CATSDFEETQYF. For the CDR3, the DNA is TGTGCCACCAGTGATTTCGAGGAGACCCAGTACTTC.

CDR3 in amino acids: CASSLTPTGGGYTF. In DNA form, the CDR3 reads TGTGCCAGCAGCTTAACCCCGACAGGCGGCGGCTACACCTTC. The chain carries TRBV7-3 and TRBJ1-2; D might be TRBD1 (6 bases). Germline assignment: CDR1 SGHTA and CDR2 FQGTGA. The CDR3 has 14 amino acids. The germline V and J ends were trimmed by 0 bases and 8 bases, with 13 bases remaining between them.

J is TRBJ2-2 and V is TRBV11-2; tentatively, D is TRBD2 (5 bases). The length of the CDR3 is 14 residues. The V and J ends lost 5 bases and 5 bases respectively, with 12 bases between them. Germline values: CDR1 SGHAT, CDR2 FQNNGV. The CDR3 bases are TGTGCCAGCAGCCCCACGGGAACAACCGGGGAGCTGTTTTTT. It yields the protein CASSPTGTTGELFF.

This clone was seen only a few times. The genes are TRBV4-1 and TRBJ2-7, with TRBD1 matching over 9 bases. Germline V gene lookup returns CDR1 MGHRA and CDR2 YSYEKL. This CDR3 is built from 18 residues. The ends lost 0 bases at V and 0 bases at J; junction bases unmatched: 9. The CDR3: CASSQDPGTGLSSYEQYF. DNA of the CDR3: TGCGCCAGCAGCCAAGACCCCGGGACAGGGTTAAGCTCCTACGAGCAGTACTTC.

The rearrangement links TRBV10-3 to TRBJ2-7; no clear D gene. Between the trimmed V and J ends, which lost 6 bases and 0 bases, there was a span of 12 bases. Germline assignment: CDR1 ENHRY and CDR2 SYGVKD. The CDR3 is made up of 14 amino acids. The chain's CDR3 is CAIRALGTSYEQYF. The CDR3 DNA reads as TGTGCCATCAGAGCGCTAGGTACCTCCTACGAGCAGTACTTC.

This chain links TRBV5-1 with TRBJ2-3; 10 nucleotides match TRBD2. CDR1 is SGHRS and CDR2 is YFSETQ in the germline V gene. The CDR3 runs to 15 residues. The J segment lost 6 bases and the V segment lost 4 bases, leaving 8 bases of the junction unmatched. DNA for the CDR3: TGCGCCAGCAGCCCCGCCGGGACTAGCGTCGATACGCAGTATTTT. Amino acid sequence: CASSPAGTSVDTQYF. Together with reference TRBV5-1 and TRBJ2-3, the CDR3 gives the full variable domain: KAGVTQTPRYLIKTRGQQVTLSCSPISGHRSVSWYQQTPGQGLQFLFEYFSETQRNKGNFPGRFSGRQFSNSRSEMNVSTLELGDSALYLCASSPAGTSVDTQYFGPGTRLTVL.

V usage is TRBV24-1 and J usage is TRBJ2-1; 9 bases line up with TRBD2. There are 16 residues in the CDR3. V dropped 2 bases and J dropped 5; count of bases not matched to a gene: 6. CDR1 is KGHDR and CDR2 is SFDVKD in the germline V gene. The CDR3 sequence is CATSDSWLAGNNEQFF. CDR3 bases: TGTGCCACCAGTGATTCCTGGCTAGCGGGGAACAATGAGCAGTTCTTC.

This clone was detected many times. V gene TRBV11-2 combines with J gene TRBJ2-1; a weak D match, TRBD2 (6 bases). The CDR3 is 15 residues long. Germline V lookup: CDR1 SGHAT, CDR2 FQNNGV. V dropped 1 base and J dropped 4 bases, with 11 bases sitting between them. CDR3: CASSLAGVGYNEQFF. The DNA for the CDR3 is TGTGCCAGCAGCTTAGCGGGAGTAGGGTACAATGAGCAGTTCTTC.

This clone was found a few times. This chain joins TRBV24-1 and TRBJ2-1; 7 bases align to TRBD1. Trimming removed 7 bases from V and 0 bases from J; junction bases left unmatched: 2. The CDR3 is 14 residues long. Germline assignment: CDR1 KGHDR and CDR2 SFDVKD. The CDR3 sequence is CATRGQSSYNEQFF. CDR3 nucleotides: TGTGCCACCAGGGGACAGAGCTCCTACAATGAGCAGTTCTTC.